The rows below give T cell receptor beta chains drawn from one sample of a study of TIL therapy for anti-PD-1-resistant metastatic lung cancer. TCRdb's copy holds only in-frame clones and misses some; the assay was immunoSEQ multiplex PCR. Of 45,000 to 75,000 clones listed, 69% were seen once; the top ten hold around 6.3%. The input for sequencing was blood, taken at baseline. These TCRs come from a person aged 25 to 79 with non-small cell lung cancer. CDR3s include the opening cysteine and the closing phenylalanine or tryptophan. The D gene is left open where the match is weak. Part of the rows lack a size; the others show once, few, many or a class for expanded clones.

d_call	clone_size	j_call	v_call	cdr3_aa	cdr3_nt
NA	few	TRBJ1-1	TRBV18	CASSSTGNTEAFF	TGTGCCAGCTCGTCGACAGGGAACACTGAAGCTTTCTTT
NA	NA	TRBJ1-4	TRBV7-9	CASTAWQGGEKLFF	TGTGCCAGCACCGCCTGGCAGGGTGGTGAAAAACTGTTTTTT
NA	NA	TRBJ1-3	TRBV7-9	CASSLGLRASPPGNTIYF	TGTGCCAGCAGCTTGGGGCTGAGGGCTTCCCCCCCTGGAAACACCATATATTTT
NA	NA	TRBJ1-1	TRBV10-3	CAITPGVQNTEAFF	TGTGCCATCACTCCGGGAGTACAGAACACTGAAGCTTTCTTT
NA	NA	TRBJ1-1	TRBV27	CASSPPDRLITEAFF	TGTGCCAGCAGTCCTCCGGACAGATTGATCACTGAAGCTTTCTTT
NA	NA	TRBJ2-3	TRBV7-9	CASSLSSTDTQYF	TGTGCCAGCAGCTTATCTAGCACAGATACGCAGTATTTT
NA	NA	TRBJ1-4	TRBV6-1	CASSAQGGTNEKLFF	TGTGCCAGCAGTGCACAGGGAGGCACTAATGAAAAACTGTTTTTT
TRBD1	NA	TRBJ1-1	TRBV5-1	CASSSQGAGNTEAFF	TGCGCCAGCAGCTCACAGGGGGCAGGGAACACTGAAGCTTTCTTT
NA	NA	TRBJ1-2	TRBV30	CAWSVKSGEGPYGYTF	TGTGCCTGGAGTGTAAAAAGTGGAGAGGGCCCCTATGGCTACACCTTC
TRBD2	NA	TRBJ2-7	TRBV6-5	CASSSSSGRIHEQYF	TGTGCCAGCAGTTCCTCTAGCGGGAGGATTCACGAGCAGTACTTC
NA	few	TRBJ1-1	TRBV7-3	CASSPTNVGTEAFF	TGTGCCAGCAGCCCCACCAATGTAGGCACTGAAGCTTTCTTT
NA	NA	TRBJ1-1	TRBV5-1	CASSLDGLKLMNTEAFF	TGCGCCAGCAGCTTGGACGGCCTGAAACTAATGAACACTGAAGCTTTCTTT
NA	NA	TRBJ2-2	TRBV6-5	CASSYWRGGNTGELFF	TGTGCCAGCAGTTATTGGAGGGGGGGCAACACCGGGGAGCTGTTTTTT
TRBD2	few	TRBJ2-1	TRBV29-1	CSVHGTTGGEQFF	TGCAGCGTTCATGGGACCACCGGGGGGGAGCAGTTCTTC